This record covers a single T cell receptor beta chain. This specimen comes from a study of T cells expressing NK-cell markers. Turning to the study itself: Out of eight donors sequenced, seven tested HCMV-seropositive and the remaining one seronegative.

The CDR3 consists of 15 residues. Germline V gives CDR1 LGHNA, CDR2 YSLEER. Using the 5' RACE reads, TCRdb records one entry per CDR3 protein without DNA. Its listing shows about 260,000 distinct CDR3 sequences. The gene calls are TRBV4-3 and TRBJ1-1; TCRdb names TRBD1, which stays unverified in the absence of DNA. The TCR was taken from a woman between 18 and 75 years old in good health. The sequencing input was blood T cells: a sorted CD56 or NKG2C T cell subset, CD4+ or CD8+ T cells, or bulk PBMC T cells (not recorded which). This CDR3 is CASSRSFRGNTEAFF.